Shown below are 26 T cell receptor beta chains from a single sample sequenced in a study of neurological immune-mediated disorders. From the 5' RACE reads, TCRdb called clonotypes with MiXCR, one entry per CDR3 protein. There are tens of thousands of distinct CDR3 sequences in the sample; 12% to 15% occur only once, and 6.5% to 8% lies in the top ten. Sequenced sample: PBMCs. These receptors originate from a woman between 45 and 60 years old in good health.

This clonotype was recorded only once. The V gene is TRBV5-1, the J gene TRBJ2-7, with a weak D call TRBD2 (6 bases). CDR1 is SGHRS, CDR2 YFSETQ, per germline. The CDR3 has 15 amino acids. V gave up 5 bases and J gave up 0 bases, with 15 bases separating them. The DNA of the CDR3 is TGCGCCAGCAGTCGGGGGAGCGGAGACTCCTACGAGCAGTACTTC. Encoded protein: CASSRGSGDSYEQYF. Based on the CDR3 plus reference TRBV5-1 and TRBJ2-7, the full variable domain is KAGVTQTPRYLIKTRGQQVTLSCSPISGHRSVSWYQQTPGQGLQFLFEYFSETQRNKGNFPGRFSGRQFSNSRSEMNVSTLELGDSALYLCASSRGSGDSYEQYFGPGTRLTVT.

This clonotype was counted many times. V usage is TRBV5-1 and J usage is TRBJ2-1; TRBD1 matches 7 bases. From germline, CDR1 is SGHRS and CDR2 YFSETQ. The trim removed 4 bases at V and 5 bases at J, leaving 6 bases unmatched. The CDR3 sequence is 14 residues long. The CDR3 DNA is TGCGCCAGCAGCAGGCAGGGGGAAGACAATGAGCAGTTCTTC. Protein sequence: CASSRQGEDNEQFF.

The chain has TRBV5-1 and TRBJ1-6, with D uncertain. V was pared by 4 bases and J by 10 bases, with 21 bases between. The CDR3 consists of 16 residues. Germline lookup yields CDR1 SGHRS and CDR2 YFSETQ. The CDR3 coding sequence is TGCGCCAGCAGCCAGGCCACAGTTGGTTCGGGCTCACCCCTCCACTTT. Translation: CASSQATVGSGSPLHF.

This clonotype was counted many times. The chain recombines TRBV6-6 with TRBJ2-1; 7 nucleotides agree with TRBD2. Germline-derived CDR1 and CDR2 are MNHNY and SVGAGI (reference sequence). V was pared by 11 bases and J by 5 bases, with 15 bases of the junction left unmatched. The CDR3 is 15 amino acids. The CDR3 DNA reads TGTGCCGTTACCCGGCTAGCGGATACTAACAATGAGCAGTTCTTC. This sequence encodes CAVTRLADTNNEQFF.

J is TRBJ2-4 and V is TRBV12-3 or TRBV12-4; D is possibly TRBD1 or TRBD2 (5 bases each). Deletions cut 2 bases from V and 8 bases from J, with 16 bases between. This CDR3 region has 15 residues. CDR3 amino acids: CASSLNLGVGDIQYF. The CDR3, as DNA: TGTGCCAGCAGTTTAAATCTGGGGGTGGGGGACATTCAGTACTTC.

This clonotype was detected many times. The rearrangement uses TRBV29-1 and TRBJ2-5; the match to TRBD2 covers 8 bases. The CDR3 is 15 amino acids. Germline V CDR1 and CDR2: SQVTM, ANQGSEA. Unmatched junction bases numbered 11, after V lost 7 bases and J lost 1 base. In DNA form, the CDR3 reads TGCAGCGCCACACCAATCCGGGAGGGCCAAGAGACCCAGTACTTC. Its protein product is CSATPIREGQETQYF.

This clonotype occurred many times. This chain connects TRBV5-1 to TRBJ1-6; D uncertain. V was trimmed by 4 bases and J by 5 bases, leaving 19 bases between them. Germline loops: CDR1 SGHRS, CDR2 YFSETQ. The CDR3 runs 17 residues. CDR3 coding DNA: TGCGCCAGCAGCACTGGAATGGGCAGACCAGATAATTCACCCCTCCACTTT. It encodes CASSTGMGRPDNSPLHF.

V is TRBV5-1 and J is TRBJ2-7, with 10 bases fitting TRBD2. The CDR3 totals 16 residues. Germline V gene data show CDR1 as SGHRS and CDR2 as YFSETQ. V lost 1 base, J lost 5 bases, and 9 bases stayed unmatched. CDR3 region: CASSLRSGREWNEQYF. DNA for the CDR3: TGCGCCAGCAGCTTGCGCAGCGGGAGGGAGTGGAACGAGCAGTACTTC.

There are many counts of this clonotype. The gene calls are TRBV5-1 and TRBJ2-1, with D possibly called TRBD1 or TRBD2 (5 bases each). There are 15 residues in the CDR3. Trimming cost V 0 bases and J 2 bases, with 9 bases left between them. Germline assignment: CDR1 SGHRS and CDR2 YFSETQ. CDR3 protein: CASSLAGQTYNEQFF. The CDR3 DNA reads as TGCGCCAGCAGCTTGGCGGGGCAAACCTACAATGAGCAGTTCTTC.

This clonotype was observed at least ten times. J is TRBJ2-3 and V is TRBV11-2, with TRBD2 matching 10 bases. V trimming: 5 bases; J trimming: 0 bases; junction bases outside the gene matches: 14. CDR1 and CDR2 (germline): SGHAT, FQNNGV. This CDR3 spans 19 amino acids. The CDR3 protein is CASSPRTSGTILSTDTQYF. The CDR3 bases are TGTGCCAGCAGCCCCCGGACTAGCGGAACGATACTAAGCACAGATACGCAGTATTTT.

This clonotype was recorded at least ten times. This sequence joins TRBV5-1 and TRBJ2-2, with 7 bases lining up with TRBD2. This CDR3 comprises 18 residues. Germline loops: CDR1 SGHRS, CDR2 YFSETQ. Trimming removed 0 bases from V and 9 bases from J; junction bases left unmatched: 17. The CDR3 is CASSLDMPTSENRRELFF. The DNA for the CDR3 is TGCGCCAGCAGCTTGGACATGCCAACTAGCGAAAACAGGCGGGAGCTGTTTTTT.

This clonotype occurred many times. V and J are TRBV5-1 and TRBJ1-1; D call uncertain. V lost 1 base to trimming and J lost 0 bases, with 7 bases between them. Germline V gene data show CDR1 as SGHRS and CDR2 as YFSETQ. The CDR3 spans 14 residues. The CDR3 protein is CASSLFSMNTEAFF. The CDR3 DNA is TGCGCCAGCAGCTTGTTTTCTATGAACACTGAAGCTTTCTTT.

This clonotype was seen many times. This chain joins TRBV7-9 and TRBJ1-1, with D uncertain. The CDR3 is 12 residues long. The germline gives CDR1 SEHNR, CDR2 FQNEAQ (reference sequence). V lost 9 bases and J 0 bases, leaving 8 bases between the germline ends. The CDR3 here is CASHRLNTEAFF. For the CDR3, the DNA is TGTGCCAGTCATAGGCTGAACACTGAAGCTTTCTTT.

In this sample, this clonotype turned up many times. The chain recombines TRBV5-6 with TRBJ1-4, with a weak D call TRBD1 (5 bases). V dropped 2 bases and J dropped 6 bases, with 14 bases sitting between them. CDR1 and CDR2 (germline): SGHDT, YYEEEE. CDR3 length equals 15 residues. The CDR3 region is CASSLFTGTDEKLFF. The CDR3 nucleotides are TGTGCCAGCAGCTTATTTACGGGGACTGATGAAAAACTGTTTTTT.

This clonotype has a count of ten or more. This chain links TRBV24-1 with TRBJ2-1; possible D gene TRBD1, 6 bases. Germline CDR1 and CDR2: KGHDR and SFDVKD. Trimming pared 5 bases from V and 10 bases from J, leaving 11 bases between. This CDR3 has 12 residues. The CDR3 loop is CATSGVTGEQFF. The CDR3 DNA sequence: TGTGCCACCAGTGGGGTGACAGGCGAGCAGTTCTTC.

The table lists this clonotype with many counts. V gene TRBV2 combines with J gene TRBJ2-2; 12 bases match TRBD2. V shed 5 bases, J shed 2 bases, and the junction held 6 bases outside the gene matches. The CDR3 covers 17 residues. Per germline, CDR1 SNHLY and CDR2 FYNNEI. CDR3 loop: CASSTTSGGPNTGELFF. The CDR3 DNA is TGTGCCAGCAGTACGACTAGCGGGGGACCAAACACCGGGGAGCTGTTTTTT.

This clonotype was observed many times. The gene calls are TRBV29-1 and TRBJ2-7; D remains unclear. Trimming stripped 4 bases from V and 0 bases from J, with 10 bases between. The CDR3 spans 13 residues. CDR1 and CDR2 (germline): SQVTM, ANQGSEA. DNA of the CDR3: TGCAGCGTTGGTTCGGCTAGCTCCTACGAGCAGTACTTC. It codes for CSVGSASSYEQYF.

This clonotype was observed at least ten times. The CDR3 protein is CASSRWDNQETQYF. The CDR3 DNA reads TGTGCCAGCAGCCGATGGGACAACCAAGAGACCCAGTACTTC. V and J are TRBV7-9 and TRBJ2-5; D possibly corresponds to TRBD1 (6 bases). The CDR3 covers 14 residues. The V end lost 5 bases, the J end lost 0 bases, and 10 bases lay between the germline ends. Germline V CDR1 and CDR2: SEHNR, FQNEAQ (reference sequence).

This clonotype came up many times. The chain employs TRBV20-1 and TRBJ1-1; D remains unclear. The V gene's germline CDR1 is DFQATT and CDR2 SNEGSKA (reference sequence). The CDR3 is made up of 14 amino acids. The V gene lost 1 base and the J gene lost 5 bases, with 14 bases spanning the gap. In DNA form, the CDR3 reads TGCAGTGCTAGAGGGACCCCATCAAGGACTGAAGCTTTCTTT. It specifies CSARGTPSRTEAFF.

The chain recombines TRBV10-2 with TRBJ2-7, with no clear D. Trimming pared 4 bases from V and 2 bases from J, leaving 6 bases between. This CDR3 spans 12 amino acids. Germline V gene data show CDR1 as WSHSY and CDR2 as SAAADI. The CDR3 coding sequence is TGCGCCAGCAGTGGAGAAGCCTACGAGCAGTACTTC. It yields the protein CASSGEAYEQYF.

The sample holds many counts of this clonotype. The J gene is TRBJ2-3, the V gene TRBV2; no definite D call. Germline-derived CDR1 and CDR2 are SNHLY and FYNNEI. Trimming removed 4 bases at V and 5 bases at J, with 4 bases between. This CDR3 is built from 11 residues. This CDR3 reads CASSGRDTQYF. The CDR3 DNA is TGTGCCAGCAGTGGTAGAGATACGCAGTATTTT.

This clonotype showed up many times. The chain uses TRBV28 and TRBJ2-5, with D uncertain. Germline CDR1 MDHEN, CDR2 SYDVKM. This CDR3 region has 12 residues. V lost 8 bases to trimming and J lost 1 base, with 8 bases between them. The CDR3 sequence: CASSGSQETQYF. The DNA of the CDR3 is TGTGCCAGCTCGGGCAGCCAAGAGACCCAGTACTTC.

In this sample, this clonotype turned up many times. The chain recombines TRBV15 with TRBJ1-5; 8 nucleotides line up with TRBD1. This CDR3 is 14 amino acids long. With V trimmed by 3 bases and J by 7 bases, 5 bases remained unmatched. The germline V gene has CDR1 LNHNV and CDR2 YYDKDF (reference sequence). The CDR3 DNA reads as TGTGCCACCAGCAGGGACAGGGTGAGCCAGCCCCAGCATTTT. Its translation: CATSRDRVSQPQHF. The full variable domain, with the rest looked up from reference TRBV15 and TRBJ1-5, is DAMVIQNPRYQVTQFGKPVTLSCSQTLNHNVMYWYQQKSSQAPKLLFHYYDKDFNNEADTPDNFQSRRPNTSFCFLDIRSPGLGDTAMYLCATSRDRVSQPQHFGDGTRLSIL.

This clonotype was observed many times. The rearrangement joins TRBV6-6 to TRBJ1-2, with D unresolved. This CDR3 is built from 15 residues. Germline CDR1 MNHNY, CDR2 SVGAGI (reference sequence). Trimming removed 6 bases from V and 4 bases from J, with 18 bases in between. The CDR3 nucleotides read TGTGCCAGCAGCCAGTTGGCGGGGAGAGGCTATGGCTACACCTTC. Its translation: CASSQLAGRGYGYTF.

This clonotype was counted ten times or more. The V and J genes are TRBV5-1 and TRBJ2-7, with TRBD1 matching 11 bases. V dropped 4 bases and J dropped 3; count of bases not matched to a gene: 9. Germline V lookup: CDR1 SGHRS, CDR2 YFSETQ. The CDR3 contains 16 residues. CDR3 in amino acids: CASSDQTGTGGYEQYF. CDR3 nucleotide sequence: TGCGCCAGCAGCGACCAAACCGGGACAGGGGGCTACGAGCAGTACTTC.

This clonotype was recorded at least ten times. The chain has TRBV29-1 and TRBJ1-6, with unresolved D. The CDR3 covers 13 residues. The germline V gene encodes CDR1 SQVTM and CDR2 ANQGSEA. Trimming cost V 4 bases and J 8 bases, with 12 bases left between them. CDR3 DNA sequence: TGCAGCGTTGGGGAGAGGACCCATTCACCCCTCCACTTT. It codes for CSVGERTHSPLHF.